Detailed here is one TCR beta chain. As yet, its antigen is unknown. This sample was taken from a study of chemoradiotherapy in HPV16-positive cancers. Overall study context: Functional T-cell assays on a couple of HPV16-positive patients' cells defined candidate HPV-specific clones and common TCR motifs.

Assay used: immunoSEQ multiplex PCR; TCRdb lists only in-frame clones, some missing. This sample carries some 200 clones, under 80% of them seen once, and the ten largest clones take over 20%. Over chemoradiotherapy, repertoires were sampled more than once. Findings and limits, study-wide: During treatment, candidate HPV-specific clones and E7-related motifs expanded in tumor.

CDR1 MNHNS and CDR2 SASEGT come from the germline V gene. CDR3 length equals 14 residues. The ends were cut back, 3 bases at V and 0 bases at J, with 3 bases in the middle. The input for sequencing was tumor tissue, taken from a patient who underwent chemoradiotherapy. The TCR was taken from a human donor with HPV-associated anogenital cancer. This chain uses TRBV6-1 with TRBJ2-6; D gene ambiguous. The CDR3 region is CASSDNSGANVLTF. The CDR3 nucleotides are TGTGCCAGCAGTGACAACTCTGGGGCCAACGTCCTGACTTTC.